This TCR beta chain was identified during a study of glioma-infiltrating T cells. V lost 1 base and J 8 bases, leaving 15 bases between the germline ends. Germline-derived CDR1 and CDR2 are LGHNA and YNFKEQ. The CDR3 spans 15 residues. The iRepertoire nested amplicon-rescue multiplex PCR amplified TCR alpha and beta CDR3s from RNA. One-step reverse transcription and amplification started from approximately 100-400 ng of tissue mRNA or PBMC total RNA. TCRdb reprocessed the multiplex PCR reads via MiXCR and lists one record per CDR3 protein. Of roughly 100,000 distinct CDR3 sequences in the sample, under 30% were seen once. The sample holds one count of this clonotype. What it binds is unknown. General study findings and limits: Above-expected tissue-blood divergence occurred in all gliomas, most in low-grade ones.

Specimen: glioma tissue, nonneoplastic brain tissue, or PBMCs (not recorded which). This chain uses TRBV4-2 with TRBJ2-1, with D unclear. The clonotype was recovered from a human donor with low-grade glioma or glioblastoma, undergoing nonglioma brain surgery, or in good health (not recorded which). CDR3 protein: CASSQGNKADHEQFF. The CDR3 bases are TGTGCCAGCAGCCAAGGGAATAAGGCGGACCATGAGCAGTTCTTC.